This T cell receptor beta chain was captured in a study of cytomegalovirus exposure and HLA in healthy donors. This CDR3 comprises 11 residues. The germline gives CDR1 SNHLY, CDR2 FYNNEI. Generated by immunoSEQ multiplex PCR, the TCRdb table keeps only in-frame clones and is missing some. The sample carries roughly 220,000 clones, approximately 88% recorded once. On this clone itself: Relative to the germline gene, one junction end is altered; a read error may explain this.

The sequencing sample was made of PBMCs. This sequence was found in a woman in her twenties or thirties in good health and CMV-seropositive. The J gene is TRBJ1-4, the V gene TRBV2; D unresolved. The CDR3 DNA is TGTGCCAGCAGGGCCGCATTATTATGGGGTTTT. This sequence encodes CASRAALLWGF.